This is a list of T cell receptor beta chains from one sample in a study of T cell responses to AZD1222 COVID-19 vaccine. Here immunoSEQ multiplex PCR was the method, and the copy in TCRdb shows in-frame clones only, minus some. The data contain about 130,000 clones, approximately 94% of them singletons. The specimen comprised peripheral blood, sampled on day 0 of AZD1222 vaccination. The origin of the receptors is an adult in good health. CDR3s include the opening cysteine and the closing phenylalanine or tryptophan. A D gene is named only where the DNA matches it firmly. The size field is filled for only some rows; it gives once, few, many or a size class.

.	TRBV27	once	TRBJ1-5	TGTGCCAGCAGTTTGGAGGTAAATCAGCCCCAGCATTTT	CASSLEVNQPQHF
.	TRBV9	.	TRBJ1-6	TGTGCCAGCAGCGTAGCTGGTCCTTCACCCCTCCACTTT	CASSVAGPSPLHF
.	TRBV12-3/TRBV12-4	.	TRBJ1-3	TGTGCCACGGCCCCCTCTGGAAACACCATATATTTT	CATAPSGNTIYF
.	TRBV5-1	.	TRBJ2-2	TGCGCCAGCAGCTTGGTCAGGGGTTCTAGCACCGGGGAGCTGTTTTTT	CASSLVRGSSTGELFF
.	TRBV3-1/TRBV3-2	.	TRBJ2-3	TGTGCCAGCCAGGCGGCTTCTAGCACAGATACGCAGTATTTT	CASQAASSTDTQYF
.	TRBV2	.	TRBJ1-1	TGTGCCAGCACGGATTCCGGACGGGTCATTGAAGCTTTCTTT	CASTDSGRVIEAFF
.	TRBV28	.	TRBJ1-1	TGTGCCAGCAGTTTGGGGGGCTGGTTACGGAACACTGAAGCTTTCTTT	CASSLGGWLRNTEAFF
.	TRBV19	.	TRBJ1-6	TGTGCCAGTAGTATCAATAATTCACCCCTCCACTTT	CASSINNSPLHF
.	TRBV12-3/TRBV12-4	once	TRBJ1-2	TGTGCCAGCAGCTTCTCGGGCACTGGCTACACCTTC	CASSFSGTGYTF
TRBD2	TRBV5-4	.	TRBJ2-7	TGTGCCAGCAGCGGGAGGGGCCCAGGCTACGAGCAGTACTTC	CASSGRGPGYEQYF
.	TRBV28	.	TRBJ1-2	TGTGCCATTCAGCAGGTCGGGGGAGACGGCTATGGCTACACCTTC	CAIQQVGGDGYGYTF
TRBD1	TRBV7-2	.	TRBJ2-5	TGTGCCAGCAGCTGGGGGGACAGGGTAGAGACCCAGTACTTC	CASSWGDRVETQYF
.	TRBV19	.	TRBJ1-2	TGTGCCAGTAGTATAGGGACAGTTAACAACTATGGCTACACCTTC	CASSIGTVNNYGYTF
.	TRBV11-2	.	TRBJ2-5	TGTGCCAGCACAAGGGGGGAAGAGACCCAGTACTTC	CASTRGEETQYF
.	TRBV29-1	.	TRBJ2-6	TGCAGCGTTGGCCACTCTGGGGCCAACGTCCTGACTTTC	CSVGHSGANVLTF
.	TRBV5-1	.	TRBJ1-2	TGCGCCAGCAGACAGGGTTTTGATCCCGATGGCTACACCTTC	CASRQGFDPDGYTF
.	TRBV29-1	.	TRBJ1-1	TGCAGCGGTGCTGGACAGATGAACACTGAAGCTTTCTTT	CSGAGQMNTEAFF
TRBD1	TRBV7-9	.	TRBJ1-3	TGTGCCAGCAGCGGACGGACAGGCCCGTTCTCTGGAAACACCATATATTTT	CASSGRTGPFSGNTIYF
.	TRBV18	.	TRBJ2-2	TGTGCCAGCTCACCCGGGGCCCAGACCGGGGAGCTGTTTTTT	CASSPGAQTGELFF
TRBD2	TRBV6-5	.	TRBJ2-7	TGTGCCAGCAGTTACGGGACTAGCGGGGGGTACGAGCAGTACTTC	CASSYGTSGGYEQYF
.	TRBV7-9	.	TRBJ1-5	TGTGCCAGCACCGGTCCGGCTGGAGGTCAGCCCCAGCATTTT	CASTGPAGGQPQHF